This T cell receptor beta chain was found in a study of blood T cells in healthy people across ages. A J-beta primer mix and a sample-barcoded 5' primer were used in a second PCR of about 6 to 12 cycles. TCRdb called the 5' RACE reads again in MiXCR, with one record for every CDR3 protein. This table has hundreds of thousands of distinct CDR3 sequences, more than 20% appearing once. Germline-derived CDR1 and CDR2 are DFQATT and SNEGSKA (reference sequence). The CDR3 loop spans 13 amino acids. Trimming left V 3 bases short and J 4 bases short, with 12 bases between. Sequencing was performed on blood. V is TRBV20-1 and J is TRBJ1-1; D is perhaps TRBD1 (6 bases). This receptor was identified in a man between 65 and 85 years old in good health. CDR3 DNA: TGCAGTGCTAGCAGGGGCGGCGGCACTGAAGCTTTCTTT. It yields the protein CSASRGGGTEAFF.